Listed below are T cell receptor beta chains from one sample, sequenced in a study of T cell responses to AZD1222 COVID-19 vaccine. Some clones are missing from TCRdb's copy, which holds only in-frame ones; the method was immunoSEQ multiplex PCR. The sample records some 150,000 clones, just over 90% being singletons. Specimen: peripheral blood, collected on day 0 of MenACWY control vaccination. The receptor source for this set is an adult in good health. Both conserved end residues are part of each CDR3.

v_call: TRBV7-9
j_call: TRBJ2-7
cdr3_aa: CASSLATGADEQYF

v_call: TRBV3-1/TRBV3-2
j_call: TRBJ1-2
cdr3_aa: CASSQGGQGASGYTF

v_call: TRBV24-1
j_call: TRBJ2-7
cdr3_aa: CATSGSTDSSYEQYF

v_call: TRBV25-1
j_call: TRBJ2-5
cdr3_aa: CASSEVLAGGGETQYF

v_call: TRBV11-1
j_call: TRBJ2-7
cdr3_aa: CASSPHSGRDYEQYF

v_call: TRBV11-2
j_call: TRBJ2-7
cdr3_aa: CASSLEGVRVTRTYEQYF

v_call: TRBV6-6
j_call: TRBJ1-3
cdr3_aa: CASSRRRTVSGNTIYF

v_call: TRBV6-5
j_call: TRBJ1-1
cdr3_aa: CASTGVAGAFF

v_call: TRBV9
j_call: TRBJ2-7
cdr3_aa: CASSPSSALSYEQYF

v_call: TRBV7-9
j_call: TRBJ2-7
cdr3_aa: CASSLSVDSYEQYF

v_call: TRBV9
j_call: TRBJ2-3
cdr3_aa: CASSVDPGSTDTQYF

v_call: TRBV10-3
j_call: TRBJ2-7
cdr3_aa: CAISDLTGKGREQYF

v_call: TRBV9
j_call: TRBJ1-2
cdr3_aa: CASSARVLGDYGYTF

v_call: TRBV9
j_call: TRBJ1-4
cdr3_aa: CASSVTNSPGGEKLFF

v_call: TRBV19
j_call: TRBJ1-1
cdr3_aa: CASSTSTTVNTEAFF

v_call: TRBV5-1
j_call: TRBJ1-1
cdr3_aa: CASSLGGTANTEAFF

v_call: TRBV29-1
j_call: TRBJ1-1
cdr3_aa: CSVEEGLWNTEAFF

v_call: TRBV18
j_call: TRBJ1-1
cdr3_aa: CASFSGDTEAFF

v_call: TRBV7-2
j_call: TRBJ2-1
cdr3_aa: CASSYGEYNEQFF

v_call: TRBV29-1
j_call: TRBJ2-4
cdr3_aa: CSVRTGRNIQYF

v_call: TRBV6-5
j_call: TRBJ1-1
cdr3_aa: CASSLTGEGTEAFF

v_call: TRBV7-3
j_call: TRBJ2-1
cdr3_aa: CASSHLRGGMDSSSNEQFF

v_call: TRBV7-8
j_call: TRBJ2-7
cdr3_aa: CASSLGQGGEQYF

v_call: TRBV5-4
j_call: TRBJ1-1
cdr3_aa: CASSSSGTLNTEAFF

v_call: TRBV7-9
j_call: TRBJ2-5
cdr3_aa: CASSQGLRETQYF

v_call: TRBV7-9
j_call: TRBJ2-1
cdr3_aa: CASSPQGWPYNEQFF

v_call: TRBV7-9
j_call: TRBJ1-4
cdr3_aa: CASSLSQTAEKLFF

v_call: TRBV30
j_call: TRBJ1-2
cdr3_aa: CAWSAGQGKYGYTF

v_call: TRBV7-9
j_call: TRBJ2-7
cdr3_aa: CASSLMTPYEQYF

v_call: TRBV11-2
j_call: TRBJ2-7
cdr3_aa: CASSTDRSHEQYF

v_call: TRBV3-1/TRBV3-2
j_call: TRBJ1-2
cdr3_aa: CASSQGTVNEGYTF

v_call: TRBV14
j_call: TRBJ1-2
cdr3_aa: CASSPGTNYGYTF

v_call: TRBV28
j_call: TRBJ1-4
cdr3_aa: CASSNRLTTNEKLFF

v_call: TRBV29-1
j_call: TRBJ2-5
cdr3_aa: CSVDPSGRQETQYF

v_call: TRBV9
j_call: TRBJ1-1
cdr3_aa: CASSVRGGRTNTEAFF

v_call: TRBV9
j_call: TRBJ2-7
cdr3_aa: CASSPWDSAYEQYF

v_call: TRBV6-6
j_call: TRBJ1-2
cdr3_aa: CASRRGDYGYTF

v_call: TRBV13
j_call: TRBJ2-1
cdr3_aa: CASSLRWDLSSYNEQFF

v_call: TRBV7-9
j_call: TRBJ1-4
cdr3_aa: CASSEWGTGKNEKLFF

v_call: TRBV27
j_call: TRBJ1-2
cdr3_aa: CASRIQGANYGYTF

v_call: TRBV6-5
j_call: TRBJ1-1
cdr3_aa: CASTKGADTEAFF

v_call: TRBV11-2
j_call: TRBJ1-2
cdr3_aa: CASSSQVGGIGYTF

v_call: TRBV19
j_call: TRBJ2-1
cdr3_aa: CASSIGQVNEQFF

v_call: TRBV3-1/TRBV3-2
j_call: TRBJ2-2
cdr3_aa: CASSQLAVNTGELFF

v_call: TRBV7-9
j_call: TRBJ1-1
cdr3_aa: CASRGDLNTEAFF